This T cell receptor beta chain originates from a study of OX40 agonist ivuxolimab in advanced cancers. For the study in its entirety: Ivuxolimab, which targeted the costimulatory receptor OX40 (CD134), was an agonistic, fully human IgG2 monoclonal antibody. Intravenous ivuxolimab was administered to patients every 2 weeks at six dose levels: 0.01, 0.1, 0.3, 1.5, 3 and 10 mg/kg. Of the roughly 51 patients in dose escalation, around 20 had hepatocellular carcinoma, some 15 had melanoma, 9 had renal cell carcinoma and 9 had head and neck cancer. In the dose-escalation cohort, more than 75% of patients were male, and the mean age was approximately 64 years, with a range of about 20 to 79. Patients were allowed to have had prior anti-PD-1, anti-PD-L1 or anti-CTLA-4 therapy, and 30% to 40% of the dose-escalation patients had been treated with checkpoint inhibitors. Partial responses occurred in three dose-escalation patients, of whom one had hepatocellular carcinoma and two had cutaneous melanoma. Peripheral TCRbeta sequencing was intended to test whether TCR sequence diversity was altered and clonal T-cell expansion was caused by ivuxolimab. The paper describes the monotherapy dose-escalation part (N of about 47 patients) of the phase I trial of ivuxolimab.

The trial excluded patients who had a history of autoimmune disease or who were on systemic immunosuppression. Peripheral blood for TCR sequencing was drawn from every dose cohort at baseline, at cycle 4 day 1 and at cycle 7 day 1. Samples were obtained from an open-label, multicenter, first-in-human phase I dose-escalation trial of ivuxolimab. Adults with locally advanced or metastatic melanoma, renal cell carcinoma, hepatocellular carcinoma or head and neck squamous cell carcinoma were enrolled in the trial. Before TCR sequencing, CD4+ T cells and CD8+ T cells from peripheral blood were sorted into separate populations. Points the paper makes about the study in general: Low levels of normalized T-cell clonal expansion were also seen in some patients who did not respond. At doses of 0.1 to 3.0 mg/kg, clonal expansion of both CD4+ and CD8+ blood T cells was observed from baseline to week 6. In the 0.1-3.0 mg/kg groups, partial responders had among the lowest normalized peripheral clonal expansion, particularly in CD8+ T cells. After ivuxolimab, expanded clones were on average more numerous among CD8+ T cells than among CD4+ T cells. The antigen specificity of the peripheral T cells that underwent clonal expansion was not determined.

Trimming costs V 7 bases and J 0 bases, and their ends lie 10 bases apart. Looking up the germline V gene yields CDR1 SGHRS and CDR2 YFSETQ. The CDR3 runs 13 residues from the cysteine to the phenylalanine. Only the CDR3 portion is preserved as DNA: 39 bases, with reading frame beginning at the first base. As concerns this clone: Its antigen is unknown. Base qualities are missing; no much larger clone stands one base away.

Genomic DNA was isolated from the sorted cells so that the TCRbeta CDR3 region could be sequenced. TCRbeta CDR3 regions were sequenced using the immunoSEQ Assay. TCRdb carries this immuneACCESS record with in-frame sequences only. Its versions omit some clonotypes, under half of them owing to an unresolved V gene in the studies checked, with the rest unexplained. In all, the sample holds 65,000 to 75,000 clones, and 70% to 90% of those were seen once. The ten largest clones capture around 2% of the sample. The chain links TRBV5-1 with TRBJ2-5; tentative D gene TRBD2, with 5 bases matching. This specimen was CD4+ or CD8+ T cells sorted from blood, taken in a trial of the OX40 agonist ivuxolimab. The source is an adult with an advanced solid tumor such as melanoma, head and neck, liver or kidney cancer. The CDR3 has the sequence CASDRGYQETQYF. Read as DNA, the sequence is TGCGCCAGCGACCGGGGATACCAAGAGACCCAGTACTTC.